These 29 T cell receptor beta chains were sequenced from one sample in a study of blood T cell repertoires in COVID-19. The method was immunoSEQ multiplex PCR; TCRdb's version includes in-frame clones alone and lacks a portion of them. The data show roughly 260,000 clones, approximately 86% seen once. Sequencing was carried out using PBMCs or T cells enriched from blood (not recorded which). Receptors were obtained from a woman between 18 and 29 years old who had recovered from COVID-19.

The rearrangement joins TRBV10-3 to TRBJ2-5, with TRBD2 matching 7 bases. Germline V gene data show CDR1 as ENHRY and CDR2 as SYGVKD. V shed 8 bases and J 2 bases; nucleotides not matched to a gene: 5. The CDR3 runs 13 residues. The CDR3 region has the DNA TGTGCCATCGCCGCCGGGGGGCAAGAGACCCAGTACTTC. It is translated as CAIAAGGQETQYF.

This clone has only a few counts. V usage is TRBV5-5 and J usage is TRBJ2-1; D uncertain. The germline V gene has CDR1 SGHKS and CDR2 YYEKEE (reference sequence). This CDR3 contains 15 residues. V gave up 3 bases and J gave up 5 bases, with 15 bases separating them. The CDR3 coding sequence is TGTGCCAGCAGCTCGTTACCCGAGATTAACAATGAGCAGTTCTTC. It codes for CASSSLPEINNEQFF.

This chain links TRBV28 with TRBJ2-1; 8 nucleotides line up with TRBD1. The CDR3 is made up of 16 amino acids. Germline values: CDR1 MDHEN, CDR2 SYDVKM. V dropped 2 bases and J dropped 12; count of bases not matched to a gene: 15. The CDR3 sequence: CASSLPLRGPGGGQFF. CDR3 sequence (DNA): TGTGCCAGCAGTTTACCCCTCCGGGGTCCAGGGGGCGGGCAGTTCTTC.

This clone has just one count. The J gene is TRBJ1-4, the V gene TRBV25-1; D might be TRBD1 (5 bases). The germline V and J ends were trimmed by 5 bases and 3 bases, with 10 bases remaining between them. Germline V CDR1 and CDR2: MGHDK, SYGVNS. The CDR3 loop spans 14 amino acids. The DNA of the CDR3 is TGTGCCAGCAGTCCGACAGTTGCTAATGAAAAACTGTTTTTT. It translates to CASSPTVANEKLFF.

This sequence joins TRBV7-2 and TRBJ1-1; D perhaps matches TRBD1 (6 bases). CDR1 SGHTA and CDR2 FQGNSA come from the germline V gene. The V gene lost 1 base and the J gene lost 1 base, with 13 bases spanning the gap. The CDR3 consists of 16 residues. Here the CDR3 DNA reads TGTGCCAGCAGCTTAGGGTATTACAGGGAGAACACTGAAGCTTTCTTT. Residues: CASSLGYYRENTEAFF.

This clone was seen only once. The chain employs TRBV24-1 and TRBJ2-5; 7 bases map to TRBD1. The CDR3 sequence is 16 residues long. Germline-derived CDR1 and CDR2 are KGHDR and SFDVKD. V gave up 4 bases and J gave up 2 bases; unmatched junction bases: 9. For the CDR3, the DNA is TGTGCCACCAGTGACGCCAGTACAGGGGAGCAAGAGACCCAGTACTTC. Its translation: CATSDASTGEQETQYF.

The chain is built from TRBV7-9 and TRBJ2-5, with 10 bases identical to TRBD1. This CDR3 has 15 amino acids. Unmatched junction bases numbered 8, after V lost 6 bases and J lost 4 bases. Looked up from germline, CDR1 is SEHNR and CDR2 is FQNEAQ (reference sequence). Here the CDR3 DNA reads TGTGCCAGCAGTAATTTGGGACAGGGGTCAGAGACCCAGTACTTC. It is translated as CASSNLGQGSETQYF.

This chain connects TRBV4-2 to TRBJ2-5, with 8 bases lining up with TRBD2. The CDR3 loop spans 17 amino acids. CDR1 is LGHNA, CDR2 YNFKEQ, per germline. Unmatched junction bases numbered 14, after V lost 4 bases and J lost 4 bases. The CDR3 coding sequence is TGTGCCAGCAGCCCAAAACCGGGAGGGCCTCTGGGAGAGACCCAGTACTTC. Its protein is CASSPKPGGPLGETQYF.

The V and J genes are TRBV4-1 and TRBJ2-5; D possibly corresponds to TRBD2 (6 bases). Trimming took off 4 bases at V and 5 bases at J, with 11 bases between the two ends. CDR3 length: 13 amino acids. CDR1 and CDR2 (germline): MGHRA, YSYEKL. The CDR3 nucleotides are TGCGCCAGCAGCCGCATGGCGGGGGAGACCCAGTACTTC. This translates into CASSRMAGETQYF.

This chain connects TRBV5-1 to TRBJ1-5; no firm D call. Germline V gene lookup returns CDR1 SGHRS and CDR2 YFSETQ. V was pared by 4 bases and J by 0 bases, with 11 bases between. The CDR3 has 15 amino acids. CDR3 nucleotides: TGCGCCAGCAGCCCCACATGGTATAGCAATCAGCCCCAGCATTTT. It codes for CASSPTWYSNQPQHF.

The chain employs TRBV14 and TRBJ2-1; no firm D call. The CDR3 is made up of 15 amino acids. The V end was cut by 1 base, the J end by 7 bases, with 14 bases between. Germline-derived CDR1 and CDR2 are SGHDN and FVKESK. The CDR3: CASSQGGSPANEQFF. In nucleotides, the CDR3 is TGTGCCAGCAGCCAAGGTGGTAGTCCCGCAAATGAGCAGTTCTTC.

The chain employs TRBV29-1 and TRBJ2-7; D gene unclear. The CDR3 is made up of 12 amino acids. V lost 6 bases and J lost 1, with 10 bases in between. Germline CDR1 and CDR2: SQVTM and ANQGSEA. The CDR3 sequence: CSVRMESYEQYF. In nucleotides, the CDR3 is TGCAGCGTCCGGATGGAGTCCTACGAGCAGTACTTC.

The chain's CDR3 is CASGLAWDRANTGELFF. The CDR3 DNA is TGTGCTAGTGGTTTGGCCTGGGACAGGGCGAACACCGGGGAGCTGTTTTTT. The rearrangement uses TRBV12-5 and TRBJ2-2, with TRBD1 identical over 9 bases. J gave up 0 bases and V 1 base, and 3 bases lay outside the gene matches. The CDR3 spans 17 residues. The germline gives CDR1 LGHNT, CDR2 FRNRAP. Together with reference TRBV12-5 and TRBJ2-2, the CDR3 gives the full variable domain: DARVTQTPRHKVTEMGQEVTMRCQPILGHNTVFWYRQTMMQGLELLAYFRNRAPLDDSGMPKDRFSAEMPDATLATLKIQPSEPRDSAVYFCASGLAWDRANTGELFFGEGSRLTVL.

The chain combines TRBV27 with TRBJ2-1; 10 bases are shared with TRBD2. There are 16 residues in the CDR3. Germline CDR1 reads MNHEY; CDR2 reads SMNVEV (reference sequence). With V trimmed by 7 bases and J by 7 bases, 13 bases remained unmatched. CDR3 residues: CASILTLAGVKNEQFF. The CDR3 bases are TGTGCCAGCATTCTCACCCTAGCGGGGGTGAAGAATGAGCAGTTCTTC.

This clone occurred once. The DNA of the CDR3 is TGTGCCAGCTTCGTGCGACACAGGGGGCGAGATGGCTACACCTTC. Translated: CASFVRHRGRDGYTF. The gene calls are TRBV5-6 and TRBJ1-2, with TRBD1 matching over 9 bases. This CDR3 region has 15 residues. Trimming cost V 7 bases and J 6 bases; bases outside gene matches: 13. Germline V CDR1 and CDR2: SGHDT, YYEEEE.

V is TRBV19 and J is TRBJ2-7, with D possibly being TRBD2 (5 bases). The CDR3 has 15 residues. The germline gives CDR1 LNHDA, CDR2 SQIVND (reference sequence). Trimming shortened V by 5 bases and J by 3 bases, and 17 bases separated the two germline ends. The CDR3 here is CASSLRGSLSYEQYF. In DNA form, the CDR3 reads TGTGCCAGTAGTCTGCGAGGGAGCCTAAGCTACGAGCAGTACTTC.

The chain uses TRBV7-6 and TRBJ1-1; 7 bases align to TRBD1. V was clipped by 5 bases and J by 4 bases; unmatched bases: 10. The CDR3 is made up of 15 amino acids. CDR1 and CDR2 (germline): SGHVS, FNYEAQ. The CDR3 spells CASSPGTESITEAFF. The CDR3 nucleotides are TGTGCCAGCAGCCCCGGGACAGAGTCGATCACTGAAGCTTTCTTT.

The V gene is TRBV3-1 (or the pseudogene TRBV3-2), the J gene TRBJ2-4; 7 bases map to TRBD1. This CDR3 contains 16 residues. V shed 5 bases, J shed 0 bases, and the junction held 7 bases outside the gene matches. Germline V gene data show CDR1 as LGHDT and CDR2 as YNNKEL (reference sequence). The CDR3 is CASSSIGTEAKNIQYF. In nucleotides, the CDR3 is TGTGCCAGCAGCTCTATAGGGACAGAAGCCAAAAACATTCAGTACTTC.

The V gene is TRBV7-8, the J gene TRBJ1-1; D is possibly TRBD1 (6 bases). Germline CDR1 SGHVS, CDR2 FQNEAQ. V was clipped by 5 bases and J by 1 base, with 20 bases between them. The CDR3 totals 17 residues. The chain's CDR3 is CASSPRASTGQNTEAFF. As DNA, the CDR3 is TGTGCCAGCAGCCCTAGAGCTTCGACAGGCCAGAACACTGAAGCTTTCTTT.

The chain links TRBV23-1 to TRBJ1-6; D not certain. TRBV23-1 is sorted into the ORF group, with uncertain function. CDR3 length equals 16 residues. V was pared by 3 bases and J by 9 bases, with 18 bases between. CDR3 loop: CASSHKILEFGSPLHF. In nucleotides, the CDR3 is TGCGCCAGCAGTCATAAAATCTTGGAGTTCGGTTCACCCCTCCACTTT.

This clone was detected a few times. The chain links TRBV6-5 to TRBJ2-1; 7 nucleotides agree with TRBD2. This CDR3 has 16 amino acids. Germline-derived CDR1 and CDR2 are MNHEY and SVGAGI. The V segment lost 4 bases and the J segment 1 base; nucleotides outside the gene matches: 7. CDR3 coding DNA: TGTGCCAGCAGTTCCCAAGTGGGGGGGTCCTACAATGAGCAGTTCTTC. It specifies CASSSQVGGSYNEQFF.

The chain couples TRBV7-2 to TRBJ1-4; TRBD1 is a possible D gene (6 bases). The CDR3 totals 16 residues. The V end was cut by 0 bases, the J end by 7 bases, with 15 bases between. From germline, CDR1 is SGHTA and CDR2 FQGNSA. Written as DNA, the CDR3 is TGTGCCAGCAGCTTAGCGAGGGGCCGGGGGGCTGAAAAACTGTTTTTT. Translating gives CASSLARGRGAEKLFF.

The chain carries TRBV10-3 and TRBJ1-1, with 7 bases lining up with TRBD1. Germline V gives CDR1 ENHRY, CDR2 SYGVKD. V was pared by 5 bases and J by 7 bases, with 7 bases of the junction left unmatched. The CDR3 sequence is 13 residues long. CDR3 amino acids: CAISRGTDYEAFF. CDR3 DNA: TGTGCCATCAGTCGAGGGACAGACTATGAAGCTTTCTTT.

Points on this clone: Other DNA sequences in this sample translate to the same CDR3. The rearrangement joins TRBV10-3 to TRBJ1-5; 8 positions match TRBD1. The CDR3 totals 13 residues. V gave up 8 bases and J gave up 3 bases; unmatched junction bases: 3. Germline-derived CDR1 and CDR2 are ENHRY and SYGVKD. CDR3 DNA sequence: TGTGCCATCGGGACAGGTGTCAATCAGCCCCAGCATTTT. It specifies CAIGTGVNQPQHF.

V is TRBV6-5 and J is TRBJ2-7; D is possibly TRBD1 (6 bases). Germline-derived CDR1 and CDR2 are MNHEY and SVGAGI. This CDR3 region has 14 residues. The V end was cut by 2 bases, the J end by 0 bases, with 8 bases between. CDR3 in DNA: TGTGCCAGCAGTTACCGACAGGCCTCCTACGAGCAGTACTTC. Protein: CASSYRQASYEQYF.

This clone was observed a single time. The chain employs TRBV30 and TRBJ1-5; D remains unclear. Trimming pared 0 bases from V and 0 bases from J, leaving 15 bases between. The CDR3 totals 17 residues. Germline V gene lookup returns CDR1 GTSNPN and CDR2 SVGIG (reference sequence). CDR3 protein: CAWSVRGLLVSNQPQHF. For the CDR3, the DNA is TGTGCCTGGAGTGTCCGAGGTCTTTTGGTTAGCAATCAGCCCCAGCATTTT.

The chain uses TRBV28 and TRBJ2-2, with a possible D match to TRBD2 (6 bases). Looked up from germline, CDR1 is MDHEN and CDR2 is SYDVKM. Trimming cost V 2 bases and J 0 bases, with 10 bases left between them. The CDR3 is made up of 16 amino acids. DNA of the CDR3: TGTGCCAGCAGTTTAAGACTAGGATCGAACACCGGGGAGCTGTTTTTT. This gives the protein CASSLRLGSNTGELFF.

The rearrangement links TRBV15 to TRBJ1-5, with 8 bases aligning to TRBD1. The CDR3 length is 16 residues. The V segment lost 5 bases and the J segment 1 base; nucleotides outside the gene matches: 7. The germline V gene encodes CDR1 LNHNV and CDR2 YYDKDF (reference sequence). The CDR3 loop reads CATSGIQGASNQPQHF. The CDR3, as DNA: TGTGCCACCAGCGGGATTCAGGGGGCGAGCAATCAGCCCCAGCATTTT.

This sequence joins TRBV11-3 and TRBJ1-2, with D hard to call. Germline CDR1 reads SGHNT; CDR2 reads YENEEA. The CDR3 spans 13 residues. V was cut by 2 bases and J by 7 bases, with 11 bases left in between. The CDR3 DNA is TGTGCCAGCAGCTTAACGGGGTTACGTGGCTACACCTTC. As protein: CASSLTGLRGYTF.